Listed below are T cell receptor beta chains from one sample, sequenced in a study of neurological immune-mediated disorders. Via MiXCR, TCRdb re-called the 5' RACE reads, giving one row per CDR3 protein. The data show approximately 66,000 distinct CDR3 sequences, 4.5% to 5.5% seen once. The sample comprised PBMCs. These receptors came from a man aged 25-45 years with multiple sclerosis. The CDR3 runs from the conserved cysteine through the conserved F or W. The D gene is left open where the match is weak. Clone sizes are given selectively: once, few, many, or a class where the clone is expanded.

V	D	size	length	J	DNA	CDR3
TRBV10-3	.	few	14	TRBJ2-3	TGTGCCATCAGTGGATCCCTAGAGGGGCAGACGCAGTATTTT	CAISGSLEGQTQYF
TRBV20-1	.	many	14	TRBJ2-1	TGCAGTGCCCCTCTTGGGGGGCCGGGTAATGAGCAGTTCTTC	CSAPLGGPGNEQFF
TRBV4-1	.	many	14	TRBJ2-6	TGCGCCAGCAGCCAAGATTTAGGGGCCAACGTCCTGACTTTC	CASSQDLGANVLTF
TRBV5-1	TRBD2	many	16	TRBJ2-1	TGCGCCAGCAGCGAGCGGACTAGCGGGGGGATCGATGAGCAGTTCTTC	CASSERTSGGIDEQFF
TRBV27	.	.	14	TRBJ1-1	TGTGCCAGCAGTTTACGGGGGAAGAACACTGAAGCTTTCTTT	CASSLRGKNTEAFF
TRBV14	.	many	14	TRBJ1-1	TGTGCCAGCAGCCGGCCCTTGGCGGGGACTGAAGCTTTCTTT	CASSRPLAGTEAFF
TRBV3-1	.	many	13	TRBJ2-2	TGTGCCAGCAGCCAAGTGAAGACCGGGGAGCTGTTTTTT	CASSQVKTGELFF
TRBV7-9	.	many	14	TRBJ1-2	TGTGCCAGCAGCTTAGGGGTGGGTGGCTATGGCTACACCTTC	CASSLGVGGYGYTF
TRBV5-1	.	.	14	TRBJ1-1	TGCGCCAGCAGCTTGGGGTCTAATCTACCCGAAGCTTTCTTT	CASSLGSNLPEAFF
TRBV7-9	.	.	19	TRBJ2-3	TGTGCCAGCAGCCAAACTATAATCGCGGGACAGACTAGCACAGATACGCAGTATTTT	CASSQTIIAGQTSTDTQYF
TRBV5-5	TRBD2	many	15	TRBJ2-1	TGTGCCAGCAGCCGGACTAGCGGGACCTACAATGAGCAGTTCTTC	CASSRTSGTYNEQFF
TRBV9	TRBD1	many	15	TRBJ1-2	TGTGCCAGCAGCGCCGTTCGGACAGGGGAGGATGGCTACACCTTC	CASSAVRTGEDGYTF
TRBV7-9	TRBD1	many	16	TRBJ2-3	TGTGCCAGCAGCTTAGTGGACAGGGCCGGCACAGATACGCAGTATTTT	CASSLVDRAGTDTQYF
TRBV20-1	.	.	16	TRBJ2-7	TGCAGTGCTTTCCAACCCGTGACCCAGAATTCCTACGAGCAGTACTTC	CSAFQPVTQNSYEQYF
TRBV3-1	.	many	16	TRBJ1-3	TGTGCCAGCAGCCAAACGCGGGGGGGAACCGGAAACACCATATATTTT	CASSQTRGGTGNTIYF
TRBV12-3/TRBV12-4	.	many	19	TRBJ1-6	TGTGCCAGCAGTTTGGTCAGTCCGCAAGAAGGCCGGTATAATTCACCCCTCCACTTT	CASSLVSPQEGRYNSPLHF
TRBV12-3/TRBV12-4	TRBD1	many	15	TRBJ1-2	TGTGCCAGCAGTTCTACCGGGACAGGGGGCGATGGCTACACCTTC	CASSSTGTGGDGYTF
TRBV7-9	.	many	15	TRBJ2-2	TGTGCCAGCAGCTTCGCCGGCGGCCACACCGGGGAGCTGTTTTTT	CASSFAGGHTGELFF
TRBV5-1	TRBD1	few	15	TRBJ1-2	TGCGCCAGCAGCTTGGCCACAGGGGGCAACTATGGCTACACCTTC	CASSLATGGNYGYTF
TRBV20-1	.	few	14	TRBJ2-1	TGCAGTGTTAATACGGACAAGCCTTACAATGAGCAGTTCTTC	CSVNTDKPYNEQFF
TRBV7-9	.	many	15	TRBJ1-1	TGTGCCAGCAGCCCAGTGGGGACGGCGAACACTGAAGCTTTCTTT	CASSPVGTANTEAFF
TRBV7-9	.	many	13	TRBJ2-3	TGTGCCAGCACCGTCCAGGAAACAGATACGCAGTATTTT	CASTVQETDTQYF
TRBV24-1	.	medium-sized	17	TRBJ2-1	TGTGCCACCAGTGAAGGACGGTGGGGCAGGGGTTACAGTGAGCAGTTCTTC	CATSEGRWGRGYSEQFF
TRBV6-5	TRBD1	many	17	TRBJ1-2	TGTGCCAGCAGTTACGCCCGGACAGGGGGCGGCGGCTATGGCTACACCTTC	CASSYARTGGGGYGYTF
TRBV18	.	.	14	TRBJ2-5	TGTGCCAGCTCACCACCAGGGGTGGCGGAGACCCAGTACTTC	CASSPPGVAETQYF
TRBV18	TRBD2	many	15	TRBJ2-3	TGTGCCAGCTCTGGGACTAGCGGTAGCACAGATACGCAGTATTTT	CASSGTSGSTDTQYF
TRBV20-1	.	.	14	TRBJ1-1	TGCAGTGCTAGACCGGGACGGTTTAACACTGAAGCTTTCTTT	CSARPGRFNTEAFF
TRBV3-1	TRBD1	many	15	TRBJ2-5	TGTGCCAGCAGCCAAGCTACAGGGGTCGGGGAGACCCAGTACTTC	CASSQATGVGETQYF
TRBV9	TRBD1	few	16	TRBJ1-2	TGTGCCAGCAGCGCTCGGACAGGGGGCGCTGGGTATGGCTACACCTTC	CASSARTGGAGYGYTF
TRBV2	TRBD2	many	13	TRBJ2-2	TGTGCCAGCAGCGGGGGGGGACCCGGGGAGCTGTTTTTT	CASSGGGPGELFF
TRBV20-1	.	few	14	TRBJ2-1	TGCAGTGCTCCTCGCGGATCCATTCCCGATGAGCAGTTCTTC	CSAPRGSIPDEQFF
TRBV29-1	.	many	13	TRBJ1-1	TGCAGGACGGATACCCCTATGAACACTGAAGCTTTCTTT	CRTDTPMNTEAFF
TRBV2	.	few	17	TRBJ2-1	TGTGCCAGCAGTGAAGATAGGTCCAGGGGTTACTACAATGAGCAGTTCTTC	CASSEDRSRGYYNEQFF
TRBV7-9	TRBD1	.	14	TRBJ1-2	TGTGCCAGCAGCCAGGACAGGACTAACTATGGCTACACCTTC	CASSQDRTNYGYTF
TRBV9	.	.	16	TRBJ1-4	TGTGCCAGCAGCGTGGGGACCGTTCTAACTAATGAAAAACTGTTTTTT	CASSVGTVLTNEKLFF